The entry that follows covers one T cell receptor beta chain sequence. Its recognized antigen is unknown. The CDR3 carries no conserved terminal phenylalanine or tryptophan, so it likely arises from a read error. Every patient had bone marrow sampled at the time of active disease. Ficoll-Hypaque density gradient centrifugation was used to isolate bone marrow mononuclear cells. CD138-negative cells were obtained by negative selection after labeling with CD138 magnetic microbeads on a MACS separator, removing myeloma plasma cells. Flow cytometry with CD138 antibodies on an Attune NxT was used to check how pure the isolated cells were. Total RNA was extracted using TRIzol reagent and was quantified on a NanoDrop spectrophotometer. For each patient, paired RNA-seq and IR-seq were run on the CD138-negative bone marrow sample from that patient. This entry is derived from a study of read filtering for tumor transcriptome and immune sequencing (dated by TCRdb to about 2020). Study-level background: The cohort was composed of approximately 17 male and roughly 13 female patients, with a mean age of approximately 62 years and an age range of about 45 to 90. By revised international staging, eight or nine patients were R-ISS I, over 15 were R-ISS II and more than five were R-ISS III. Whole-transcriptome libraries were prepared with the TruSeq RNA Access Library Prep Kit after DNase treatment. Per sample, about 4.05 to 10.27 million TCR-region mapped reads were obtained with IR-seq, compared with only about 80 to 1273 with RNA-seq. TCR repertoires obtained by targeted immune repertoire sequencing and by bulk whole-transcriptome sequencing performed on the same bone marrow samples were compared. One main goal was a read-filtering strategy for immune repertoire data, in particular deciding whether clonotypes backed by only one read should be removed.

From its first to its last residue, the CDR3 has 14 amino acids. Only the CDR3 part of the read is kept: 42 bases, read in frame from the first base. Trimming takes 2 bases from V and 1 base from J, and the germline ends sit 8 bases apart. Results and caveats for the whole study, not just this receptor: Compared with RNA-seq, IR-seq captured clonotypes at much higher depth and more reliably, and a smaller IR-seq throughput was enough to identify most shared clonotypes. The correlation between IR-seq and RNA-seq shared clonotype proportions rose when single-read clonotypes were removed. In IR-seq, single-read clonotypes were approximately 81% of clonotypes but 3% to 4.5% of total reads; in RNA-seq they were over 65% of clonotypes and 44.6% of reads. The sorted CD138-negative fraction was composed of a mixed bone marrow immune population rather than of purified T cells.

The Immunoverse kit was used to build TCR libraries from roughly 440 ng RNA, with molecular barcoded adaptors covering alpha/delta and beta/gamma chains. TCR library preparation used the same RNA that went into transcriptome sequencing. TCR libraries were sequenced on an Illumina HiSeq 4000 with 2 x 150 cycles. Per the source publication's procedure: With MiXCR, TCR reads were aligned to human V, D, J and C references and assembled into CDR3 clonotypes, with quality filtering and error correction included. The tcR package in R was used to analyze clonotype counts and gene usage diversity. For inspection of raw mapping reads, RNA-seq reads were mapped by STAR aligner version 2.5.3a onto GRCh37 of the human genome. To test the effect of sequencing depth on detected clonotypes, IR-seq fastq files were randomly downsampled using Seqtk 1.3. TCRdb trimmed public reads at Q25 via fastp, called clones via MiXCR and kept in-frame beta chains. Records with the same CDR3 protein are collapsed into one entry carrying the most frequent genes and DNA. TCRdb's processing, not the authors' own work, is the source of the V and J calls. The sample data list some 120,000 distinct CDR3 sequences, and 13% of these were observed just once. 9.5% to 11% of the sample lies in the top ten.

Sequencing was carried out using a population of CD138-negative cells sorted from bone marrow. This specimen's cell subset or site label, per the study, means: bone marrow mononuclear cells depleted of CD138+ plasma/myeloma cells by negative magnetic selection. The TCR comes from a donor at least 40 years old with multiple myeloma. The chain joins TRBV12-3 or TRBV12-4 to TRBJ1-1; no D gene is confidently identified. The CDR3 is CASSLISPNTEAFC. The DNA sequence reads TGTGCCAGCAGTTTAATTAGCCCGAACACTGAAGCTTTCTGT.